This T cell receptor (beta chain) was obtained from a study of early T cells in non-severe SARS-CoV-2 infection. Study in general: Bulk RNA isolated from unsorted whole blood underwent sequencing; chains were not paired.

Unique molecular identifiers were affixed to single, distinct cDNA molecules. TCRdb itself ran the 5' RACE reads through MiXCR, one entry per CDR3 protein. The sample has some 87,000 distinct CDR3 sequences; around 13% are singletons. CDR3 length: 19 amino acids. In germline, CDR1 is MNHNY, CDR2 SVGAGI (reference sequence). Unmatched junction bases numbered 18, after V lost 7 bases and J lost 6 bases. This clonotype came up a few times. Its specificity is not known. Study-level points and caveats: VDJdb matches were skewed toward anti-spike CD8 T cell responses.

The sample taken for sequencing was whole blood. The sequence came from an adult who was a healthcare worker with PCR-confirmed SARS-CoV-2 infection or an uninfected control (not recorded which). This chain uses TRBV6-6 with TRBJ2-7; 16 bases fit TRBD2. The CDR3 here is CASNNYPGLAGGLEGEQYF. The CDR3 region has the DNA TGTGCCAGCAACAACTACCCGGGACTAGCGGGAGGGCTAGAGGGCGAGCAGTACTTC.